Shown below are 23 T cell receptor beta chains from a single sample sequenced in a study of technical replicates of blood from several donors. The data were produced by immunoSEQ multiplex PCR, yet TCRdb's version contains in-frame clones alone and is incomplete. The table includes around 60,000 clones, 85% to 95% detected once. Sequenced sample: PBMCs. Every receptor here comes from a human donor in good health. Some clones in this sample may be carry-over from other donors' samples.

The chain is built from TRBV29-1 and TRBJ2-3; either TRBD1 or TRBD2 may supply D (9 bases each). V lost 0 bases, J lost 4 bases, and 29 bases lay in between. Per the germline V gene, CDR1 is SQVTM and CDR2 is ANQGSEA. The length of the CDR3 is 20 residues. CDR3: CSVEDLDRGRSGGRSDTQYF. The CDR3 DNA sequence: TGCAGCGTTGAAGACTTAGACAGGGGGAGGAGCGGGGGGCGGTCAGATACGCAGTATTTT.

This sequence joins TRBV12-5 and TRBJ2-5, with D possibly matching TRBD2 (5 bases). The CDR3 is 11 residues long. V was pared by 8 bases and J by 3 bases, with 7 bases between. Germline V gives CDR1 LGHNT, CDR2 FRNRAP. CDR3 residues: CASLGEETQYF. DNA for the CDR3: TGTGCTAGTCTGGGAGAAGAGACCCAGTACTTC.

CDR3 loop: CASSPGTSGSTGQYF. DNA of the CDR3: TGTGCCAGCTCACCCGGGACTAGCGGGTCAACGGGGCAGTACTTC. This sequence joins TRBV18 and TRBJ2-7; 12 bases are a match to TRBD2. Unmatched junction bases numbered 9, after V lost 3 bases and J lost 9 bases. Germline assignment: CDR1 KGHSH and CDR2 LQKENI. The CDR3 has 15 residues.

This chain joins TRBV13 and TRBJ2-5, with D perhaps TRBD1 (6 bases). The V end lost 5 bases, the J end lost 4 bases, and 17 bases lay between the germline ends. The CDR3 totals 15 residues. Germline CDR1 and CDR2: PRHDT and FYEKMQ (reference sequence). The CDR3 nucleotides are TGTGCCAGCAGCGTACAGGGTGAGTGGCGAGAGACCCAGTACTTC. Its protein is CASSVQGEWRETQYF.

The chain is built from TRBV5-4 and TRBJ2-3; a possible D gene is TRBD2 (6 bases). The CDR3 has 14 residues. From germline, CDR1 is SGHNT and CDR2 YYREEE (reference sequence). Deletions cut 0 bases from V and 2 bases from J, with 7 bases between. The CDR3 reads CASSLGDFTDTQYF. CDR3 coding DNA: TGTGCCAGCAGCTTGGGGGACTTCACAGATACGCAGTATTTT.

The gene calls are TRBV29-1 and TRBJ2-1, with D maybe TRBD2 (5 bases). Trimming stripped 3 bases from V and 5 bases from J, with 17 bases between. This CDR3 is built from 15 residues. The germline gives CDR1 SQVTM, CDR2 ANQGSEA. This CDR3 reads CSVEDSLIPDNEQFF. In DNA, the CDR3 is TGCAGCGTTGAGGACTCCCTTATTCCGGACAATGAGCAGTTCTTC.

This clone was counted a single time. This chain connects TRBV2 to TRBJ2-5, with TRBD2 matching over 12 bases. V trimming: 6 bases; J trimming: 3 bases; junction bases outside the gene matches: 5. The CDR3 loop spans 15 amino acids. The germline gives CDR1 SNHLY, CDR2 FYNNEI. As DNA, the CDR3 is TGTGCCAGCAGCACCCCTAGCGGGGGGGAAGAGACCCAGTACTTC. Translated: CASSTPSGGEETQYF.

This clone appeared a few times. The CDR3 region is CASSLLGGPNEKLFF. The CDR3, as DNA: TGTGCCAGCAGTTTATTGGGGGGGCCTAATGAAAAACTGTTTTTT. The chain combines TRBV27 with TRBJ1-4; perhaps TRBD1 as D (6 bases). The CDR3 consists of 15 residues. Germline V CDR1 and CDR2: MNHEY, SMNVEV (reference sequence). The V end was cut by 1 base, the J end by 3 bases, with 9 bases between.

In its sample, this clone was seen once. The J gene is TRBJ1-3, the V gene TRBV4-3, with a weak D call TRBD1 (5 bases). V lost 0 bases and J lost 0, with 6 bases in between. The CDR3 is 15 residues long. Germline loops: CDR1 LGHNA, CDR2 YSLEER. The CDR3 loop reads CASSQDTGSGNTIYF. CDR3 sequence (DNA): TGCGCCAGCAGCCAAGACACAGGCTCTGGAAACACCATATATTTT.

The CDR3 region is CASSPEMGPYNEQFF. The CDR3 region has the DNA TGTGCCAGCAGCCCCGAGATGGGGCCCTACAATGAGCAGTTCTTC. The chain is built from TRBV7-3 and TRBJ2-1; the D gene is possibly TRBD1 (5 bases). V lost 5 bases and J 2 bases, leaving 13 bases between the germline ends. The CDR3 contains 15 residues. Germline V gene data show CDR1 as SGHTA and CDR2 as FQGTGA.

The rearrangement joins TRBV27 to TRBJ2-7; D unresolved. CDR1 and CDR2 (germline): MNHEY, SMNVEV (reference sequence). This CDR3 contains 13 residues. V dropped 3 bases and J dropped 3 bases, with 9 bases sitting between them. As DNA, the CDR3 is TGTGCCAGCAGTTTTGTCCGAGGCTACGAGCAGTACTTC. Protein product: CASSFVRGYEQYF.

This clone has only one observation. This chain connects TRBV11-1 to TRBJ2-1; the match to TRBD1 covers 8 bases. J gave up 3 bases and V 4 bases, and 5 bases lay outside the gene matches. The CDR3 is 15 residues long. Germline lookup yields CDR1 SGHAT and CDR2 FQDESV (reference sequence). The CDR3 DNA sequence: TGTGCCAGCAGCTCAGACAGGGGCCGCTACAATGAGCAGTTCTTC. It codes for CASSSDRGRYNEQFF.

The rearrangement links TRBV6-1 to TRBJ1-5; possible D gene TRBD1, 6 bases. V lost 3 bases and J 0 bases, leaving 9 bases between the germline ends. This CDR3 contains 15 residues. CDR1 is MNHNS, CDR2 SASEGT, per germline. The CDR3 nucleotides read TGTGCCAGCAGTGAGACAGGTTTTAGCAATCAGCCCCAGCATTTT. Its translation: CASSETGFSNQPQHF.

The chain employs TRBV29-1 and TRBJ2-7, with 8 bases aligning to TRBD2. This CDR3 comprises 13 residues. J was trimmed by 0 bases and V by 7 bases; bases with no gene match: 5. CDR1 and CDR2 (germline): SQVTM, ANQGSEA. The CDR3 region has the DNA TGCAGCGCCGCGGGGGGACACTCCTACGAGCAGTACTTC. Protein sequence: CSAAGGHSYEQYF.

The rearrangement uses TRBV4-3 and TRBJ2-1, with TRBD2 identical over 13 bases. This CDR3 spans 20 amino acids. V dropped 0 bases and J dropped 1; count of bases not matched to a gene: 9. Looked up from germline, CDR1 is LGHNA and CDR2 is YSLEER. The CDR3 region has the DNA TGCGCCAGCAGCCAAGAATCCACTAGCGGGAGGGCCAGATCCTACAATGAGCAGTTCTTC. Amino acids: CASSQESTSGRARSYNEQFF.

This clone was recorded once. This chain joins TRBV7-2 and TRBJ2-5; the match to TRBD2 covers 10 bases. J lost 4 bases, V lost 5 bases, and 4 bases had no gene match. Germline assignment: CDR1 SGHTA and CDR2 FQGNSA. The CDR3 totals 14 residues. The CDR3 DNA is TGTGCCAGCAGCGTGGGACTAGCGTTAGAGACCCAGTACTTC. Encoded protein: CASSVGLALETQYF.

The chain is built from TRBV28 and TRBJ2-3; tentative D call: TRBD2 (6 bases). The CDR3 runs to 17 residues. CDR1 and CDR2 from the germline V gene are MDHEN and SYDVKM. V was shortened by 5 bases and J by 0 bases, with 18 bases between the two germline ends. CDR3 DNA sequence: TGTGCCAGCAGTCTAGGCCTGGGAGGCTATAGCACAGATACGCAGTATTTT. This codes for CASSLGLGGYSTDTQYF.

The CDR3 DNA follows: TGTGCCAGCAACTCAGGATATGGCTACACCTTC. As protein: CASNSGYGYTF. The rearrangement links TRBV6-1 to TRBJ1-2; D call uncertain. The length of the CDR3 is 11 residues. Germline CDR1 and CDR2: MNHNS and SASEGT. Trimming left V 7 bases short and J 5 bases short, with 8 bases between.

The CDR3 bases are TGTGCCAGCAGCCCAAAAACAGGAAATCACGAGCAGTACTTC. Protein sequence: CASSPKTGNHEQYF. This chain links TRBV11-1 with TRBJ2-7; possible D gene TRBD1, 5 bases. The CDR3 spans 14 residues. Germline CDR1 reads SGHAT; CDR2 reads FQDESV (reference sequence). Trimming pared 5 bases from V and 5 bases from J, leaving 16 bases between.

The chain joins TRBV9 to TRBJ2-4, with 7 bases aligning to TRBD2. Germline loops: CDR1 SGDLS, CDR2 YYNGEE. This CDR3 is built from 14 residues. V lost 0 bases to trimming and J lost 8 bases; unmatched junction nucleotides: 5. The CDR3 protein is CASSVAGSGDIQYF. Written as DNA, the CDR3 is TGTGCCAGCAGCGTAGCCGGGAGCGGGGACATTCAGTACTTC.

The chain uses TRBV7-3 and TRBJ2-6; TRBD2 is a possible D gene (6 bases). The CDR3 consists of 18 residues. Germline-derived CDR1 and CDR2 are SGHTA and FQGTGA. V lost 1 base, J lost 3 bases, and 16 bases lay in between. The CDR3 DNA reads as TGTGCCAGCAGCTTAATGTCTAGCGTTGTTGGTGGGGCCAACGTCCTGACTTTC. It codes for CASSLMSSVVGGANVLTF.

The chain has TRBV5-1 and TRBJ2-1, with 13 nucleotides matching TRBD2. The CDR3 consists of 16 residues. The V gene's germline CDR1 is SGHRS and CDR2 YFSETQ. The V and J ends lost 1 base and 6 bases, in that order; junction bases with no gene match: 4. The CDR3 DNA reads as TGCGCCAGCAGCTTGAAAACTAGCGGGAGGGCCAATGAGCAGTTCTTC. This encodes CASSLKTSGRANEQFF.

The chain couples TRBV14 to TRBJ1-1; D is perhaps TRBD1 (5 bases). The germline V and J ends were trimmed by 8 bases and 2 bases, with 24 bases remaining between them. This CDR3 has 17 residues. The germline CDR1 and CDR2 sequences are SGHDN and FVKESK. As DNA, the CDR3 is TGTGCCAGCCACGACAGAGCCCCCGGTGGGGCTAACACTGAAGCTTTCTTT. Protein sequence: CASHDRAPGGANTEAFF.